These 12 T cell receptor beta chains share one sample of origin, sequenced in a study of shared clonotypes between healthy human individuals. As defined, naive CD8 cells were CD45RO-negative and positively selected for CCR7, with terminally differentiated effector memory CD45RA+ cells excluded. Libraries were prepared by immunoSEQ multiplex PCR; TCRdb keeps only in-frame clonotypes and omits some of them. The sample lists roughly 2,000,000 clones; roughly 93% were seen once. Sequenced input: naive CD8+ T cells from PBMCs. Receptors were obtained from a man aged 18 to 30 in good health. Some clones in this sample may be carry-over from other donors' samples.

J is TRBJ2-3 and V is TRBV4-1; 11 bases are a match to TRBD2. Per the germline V gene, CDR1 is MGHRA and CDR2 is YSYEKL. The J segment lost 5 bases and the V segment lost 1 base, leaving 8 bases of the junction unmatched. This CDR3 comprises 17 residues. Written as DNA, the CDR3 is TGCGCCAGCAGCCAAGGTGCCCCCGGACTAGCGGGAGATACGCAGTATTTT. Translation gives CASSQGAPGLAGDTQYF.

The gene calls are TRBV19 and TRBJ1-5; possibly TRBD1 for D (6 bases). Trimming left V 5 bases short and J 5 bases short, with 13 bases between. This CDR3 is 14 amino acids long. Germline-derived CDR1 and CDR2 are LNHDA and SQIVND (reference sequence). The CDR3, as DNA: TGTGCCAGTAGTCCAAGACAGGTCTATCAGCCCCAGCATTTT. It yields the protein CASSPRQVYQPQHF. Drawing the rest from reference TRBV19 and TRBJ1-5, the complete variable domain is DGGITQSPKYLFRKEGQNVTLSCEQNLNHDAMYWYRQDPGQGLRLIYYSQIVNDFQKGDIAEGYSVSREKKESFPLTVTSAQKNPTAFYLCASSPRQVYQPQHFGDGTRLSIL.

In DNA, the CDR3 is TGTGCCTGGAGTGTACGGTCTAGCGCTAGCGGCAACAATGAGCAGTTCTTC. Translation gives CAWSVRSSASGNNEQFF. The rearrangement links TRBV30 to TRBJ2-1, with TRBD2 matching over 7 bases. V shed 0 bases and J 5 bases; nucleotides not matched to a gene: 13. This CDR3 is 17 amino acids long. Germline CDR1 is GTSNPN and CDR2 is SVGIG (reference sequence).

This chain connects TRBV5-1 to TRBJ2-7; tentative D call: TRBD2 (5 bases). CDR3 size: 14 residues. V lost 5 bases, J lost 3 bases, and 15 bases lay in between. CDR1 and CDR2 (germline): SGHRS, YFSETQ. The CDR3 DNA sequence: TGCGCCAGCAGGCCTATGGAAGAGGGCTACGAGCAGTACTTC. Amino acid sequence: CASRPMEEGYEQYF.

As concerns this clone: The sample has other DNA sequences that encode this CDR3 too. This chain uses TRBV29-1 with TRBJ2-7; 8 positions match TRBD1. From germline, CDR1 is SQVTM and CDR2 ANQGSEA. With 6 bases clipped from V and 4 bases from J, the junction kept 5 bases outside the gene matches. This CDR3 has 12 amino acids. The CDR3 region has the DNA TGCAGCGTCTCAGGGGGCATTTACGAGCAGTACTTC. This translates into CSVSGGIYEQYF.

This clone was counted between two and nine times. The chain carries TRBV7-2 and TRBJ2-5, with 10 bases aligning to TRBD1. Germline CDR1 and CDR2: SGHTA and FQGNSA. The CDR3 is 16 amino acids. With 5 bases clipped from V and 5 bases from J, the junction kept 11 bases outside the gene matches. CDR3 in amino acids: CASSHPGTGARETQYF. CDR3 DNA: TGTGCCAGCAGCCATCCCGGGACAGGGGCGAGGGAGACCCAGTACTTC.

The chain couples TRBV27 to TRBJ1-2, with D perhaps TRBD1 (6 bases). Germline CDR1 is MNHEY and CDR2 is SMNVEV (reference sequence). V gave up 6 bases and J gave up 0 bases, with 11 bases separating them. This CDR3 comprises 14 residues. The CDR3 spells CASRIGGSNYGYTF. The CDR3, as DNA: TGTGCCAGCAGAATAGGGGGTTCTAACTATGGCTACACCTTC.

V gene TRBV5-6 combines with J gene TRBJ2-5; D not certain. This CDR3 is built from 11 residues. Deletions cut 2 bases from V and 7 bases from J, with 6 bases between. The germline gives CDR1 SGHDT, CDR2 YYEEEE. The CDR3 DNA follows: TGTGCCAGCAGCTTTCGTGGGACCCAGTACTTC. Amino acid sequence: CASSFRGTQYF.

The chain links TRBV7-9 to TRBJ2-6, with D perhaps matching TRBD1 (6 bases). Trimming took 3 bases from V and 11 from J, leaving 17 bases between them. The CDR3 spans 15 residues. Looked up from germline, CDR1 is SEHNR and CDR2 is FQNEAQ (reference sequence). The DNA of the CDR3 is TGTGCCAGCAGCTTGATACAGGGTAATTTACACGTCCTGACTTTC. It specifies CASSLIQGNLHVLTF.

This clone occurred a few times. The gene calls are TRBV7-7 and TRBJ1-4; D not certain. The germline V gene encodes CDR1 SSHAT and CDR2 FNYEAQ (reference sequence). V dropped 3 bases and J dropped 8 bases, with 19 bases sitting between them. The CDR3 loop spans 16 amino acids. CDR3 loop: CASSLTGPPSGEKLFF. CDR3 bases: TGTGCCAGCAGCTTGACCGGACCACCTTCAGGAGAAAAACTGTTTTTT. Full variable domain (rest looked up from reference TRBV7-7 and TRBJ1-4): GAGVSQSPRYKVTKRGQDVTLRCDPISSHATLYWYQQALGQGPEFLTYFNYEAQPDKSGLPSDRFSAERPEGSISTLTIQRTEQRDSAMYRCASSLTGPPSGEKLFFGSGTQLSVL.

The chain carries TRBV30 and TRBJ2-7; weak D call: TRBD1 (5 bases). The V gene's germline CDR1 is GTSNPN and CDR2 SVGIG (reference sequence). The CDR3 is made up of 15 amino acids. Trimming shortened V by 6 bases and J by 2 bases, and 20 bases separated the two germline ends. The CDR3 region has the DNA TGTGCCTGCCACCTGGGGCAGGCCCGAACCTACGAGCAGTACTTC. Translated: CACHLGQARTYEQYF.

The V and J genes are TRBV7-3 and TRBJ2-5; 7 bases line up with TRBD2. V lost 5 bases and J lost 5; bases outside the gene matches: 11. CDR3 size: 15 residues. CDR1 SGHTA and CDR2 FQGTGA come from the germline V gene. The CDR3 protein is CASSKMTGAGETQYF. CDR3 DNA sequence: TGTGCCAGCAGCAAGATGACGGGAGCGGGGGAGACCCAGTACTTC.